What follows is one TCR beta chain and its context. The sample belongs to a study of immune characterization of retroperitoneal liposarcoma. Germline assignment: CDR1 MNHEY and CDR2 SMNVEV (reference sequence). Losses at the gene ends were 5 bases for V and 2 bases for J; bases not matched to a gene: 6. The CDR3 runs 15 residues. TCRdb independently ran MiXCR on the PCR reads; one entry per CDR3 protein. The sample shows 8,500 or so distinct CDR3 sequences, 35% to 50% of them seen only once. This rearrangement joins TRBV27 to TRBJ2-1, with TRBD2 matching 7 bases. This receptor was identified in a male donor with retroperitoneal liposarcoma. Sequenced input: tumor tissue. The CDR3 spells CASSPFGRPYNEQFF. In DNA, the CDR3 is TGTGCCAGCAGTCCTTTCGGGAGGCCCTACAATGAGCAGTTCTTC.